Below, 25 T cell receptor beta chains from the same sample are listed, as sequenced in a study of blood T cells in healthy people across ages. Together with a sample-barcoded 5' primer, a J-beta primer mix was included in a second PCR lasting about 7 to 11 cycles. TCRdb re-called the 5' RACE reads with MiXCR, one entry per CDR3 protein. The sample includes 590,000 or so distinct CDR3 sequences, about 30% of them seen just once. The sample consisted of blood. The receptors come from a woman of 80 years or more in good health.

This clonotype was counted ten times or more. This sequence joins TRBV7-2 and TRBJ2-3; D not certain. The V end lost 0 bases, the J end lost 7 bases, and 11 bases lay between the germline ends. Germline lookup yields CDR1 SGHTA and CDR2 FQGNSA. CDR3 length equals 14 residues. The chain's CDR3 is CASSLAPRPYTQYF. As DNA, the CDR3 is TGTGCCAGCAGCTTAGCTCCTCGGCCGTATACGCAGTATTTT.

This rearrangement joins TRBV30 to TRBJ1-2, with 12 nucleotides matching TRBD1. Looked up from germline, CDR1 is GTSNPN and CDR2 is SVGIG (reference sequence). The trim removed 7 bases at V and 5 bases at J, leaving 14 bases unmatched. The CDR3 is 16 residues long. DNA of the CDR3: TGTGCCTCCCCAGCGGGGACAGGGGGCGGTTCATATGGCTACACCTTC. The encoded protein is CASPAGTGGGSYGYTF.

The chain recombines TRBV9 with TRBJ1-1; D unresolved. The germline V gene has CDR1 SGDLS and CDR2 YYNGEE. The CDR3 covers 15 residues. Trimming pared 0 bases from V and 2 bases from J, leaving 11 bases between. CDR3 nucleotide sequence: TGTGCCAGCAGCGTAGTTGAGAAAGTCAACACTGAAGCTTTCTTT. Protein: CASSVVEKVNTEAFF.

The sample holds many counts of this clonotype. The chain carries TRBV5-1 and TRBJ2-7; the match to TRBD1 covers 11 bases. Germline CDR1 is SGHRS and CDR2 is YFSETQ. The trim removed 4 bases at V and 7 bases at J, leaving 7 bases unmatched. The CDR3 is made up of 14 amino acids. This CDR3 is CASSGGQGAKEQYF. For the CDR3, the DNA is TGCGCCAGCAGCGGCGGACAGGGGGCTAAGGAGCAGTACTTC.

CDR3 residues: CASSDVQGETQYF. The CDR3 nucleotides are TGTGCCAGCAGTGACGTCCAGGGGGAGACCCAGTACTTC. The chain couples TRBV6-1 to TRBJ2-5; D might be TRBD1 (6 bases). V was pared by 3 bases and J by 5 bases, with 10 bases between. Germline lookup yields CDR1 MNHNS and CDR2 SASEGT. This CDR3 spans 13 amino acids.

A remark on this clonotype: This may be a read error: a much more frequent sequence differs by one nucleotide. The rearrangement joins TRBV25-1 to TRBJ2-7; either TRBD1 or TRBD2 may supply D (5 bases each). Trimming removed 8 bases from V and 1 base from J, with 12 bases in between. The germline V gene encodes CDR1 MGHDK and CDR2 SYGVNS. The CDR3 has 13 amino acids. The CDR3 bases are TGTGCCAGCGGGGCAGGACTTTCCTACGAGCAGTACTTC. Encoded protein: CASGAGLSYEQYF.

Only a few counts were recorded for this clonotype. A much larger clone differs by one base, so this may be a read error. The chain is built from TRBV7-9 and TRBJ2-1; no clear D. CDR3 size: 13 residues. The V end lost 8 bases, the J end lost 10 bases, and 18 bases lay between the germline ends. Germline values: CDR1 SEHNR, CDR2 FQNEAQ (reference sequence). This CDR3 reads CASAPAPNYEQFF. CDR3 bases: TGTGCCAGCGCCCCGGCCCCTAACTACGAGCAGTTCTTC.

At least ten counts were recorded for this clonotype. The chain recombines TRBV2 with TRBJ1-2; D call uncertain. Trimming removed 1 base from V and 4 bases from J, with 13 bases in between. Germline V gene data show CDR1 as SNHLY and CDR2 as FYNNEI. This CDR3 has 15 residues. This CDR3 is CASSEDGASGYGYTF. The CDR3 DNA reads TGTGCCAGCAGTGAAGATGGCGCATCGGGCTATGGCTACACCTTC.

This clonotype was observed at least ten times. The rearrangement joins TRBV25-1 to TRBJ2-3; D gene unclear. V lost 5 bases and J lost 2, with 5 bases in between. Germline lookup yields CDR1 MGHDK and CDR2 SYGVNS. The CDR3 loop spans 12 amino acids. The CDR3 bases are TGTGCCAGCAGTACTTTCACAGATACGCAGTATTTT. This translates into CASSTFTDTQYF. The full variable domain, in which reference TRBV25-1 and TRBJ2-3 provide the parts outside the CDR3, is EADIYQTPRYLVIGTGKKITLECSQTMGHDKMYWYQQDPGMELHLIHYSYGVNSTEKGDLSSESTVSRIRTEHFPLTLESARPSHTSQYLCASSTFTDTQYFGPGTRLTVL.

This clonotype has a count of ten or more. The gene calls are TRBV15 and TRBJ1-4; D uncertain. This CDR3 comprises 15 residues. Germline V gene sequence: CDR1 LNHNV, CDR2 YYDKDF (reference sequence). The germline V and J ends were trimmed by 4 bases and 3 bases, with 12 bases remaining between them. CDR3 loop: CATSNSFGANEKLFF. CDR3 in DNA: TGTGCCACCAGCAACAGTTTCGGGGCTAATGAAAAACTGTTTTTT.

This clonotype was picked up many times. This chain joins TRBV5-1 and TRBJ2-1, with 9 bases identical to TRBD1. The germline gives CDR1 SGHRS, CDR2 YFSETQ. With 1 base clipped from V and 6 bases from J, the junction kept 8 bases outside the gene matches. This CDR3 has 16 residues. This chain's CDR3 is CASSLWRGQGINEQFF. CDR3 bases: TGCGCCAGCAGCTTGTGGAGGGGACAGGGTATCAATGAGCAGTTCTTC.

This rearrangement joins TRBV2 to TRBJ1-1, with D perhaps TRBD1 (6 bases). The germline CDR1 and CDR2 sequences are SNHLY and FYNNEI. Deletions cut 7 bases from V and 4 bases from J, with 13 bases between. CDR3 length: 13 residues. The CDR3 spells CASKIQGITEAFF. For the CDR3, the DNA is TGTGCCAGCAAGATTCAGGGGATCACTGAAGCTTTCTTT.

This clonotype was seen a few times. The chain is built from TRBV6-5 and TRBJ1-5; the D gene is possibly TRBD1 (6 bases). This CDR3 has 15 residues. The germline V and J ends were trimmed by 2 bases and 8 bases, with 16 bases remaining between them. Looked up from germline, CDR1 is MNHEY and CDR2 is SVGAGI. CDR3 amino acids: CASSYTDSAGEPQHF. CDR3 in DNA: TGTGCCAGCAGTTACACGGACAGTGCCGGGGAGCCCCAGCATTTT.

The chain joins TRBV12-3 or TRBV12-4 to TRBJ1-2, with D possibly matching TRBD1 (5 bases). Trimming pared 6 bases from V and 0 bases from J, leaving 11 bases between. The CDR3 runs to 14 residues. CDR3 nucleotides: TGTGCCAGCAGCAAGTGGGGACCTAACTATGGCTACACCTTC. Residues: CASSKWGPNYGYTF.

On this clonotype: A much larger clone lies one base from this, so it may be a read error. This chain links TRBV24-1 with TRBJ2-1, with D perhaps TRBD2 (6 bases). Looked up from germline, CDR1 is KGHDR and CDR2 is SFDVKD. There are 14 residues in the CDR3. Trimming shortened V by 5 bases and J by 9 bases, and 16 bases separated the two germline ends. In nucleotides, the CDR3 is TGTGCCACCAGTGGAGGGGAGGCATTCGGTGAGCAGTTCTTC. It is translated as CATSGGEAFGEQFF.

The chain is built from TRBV28 and TRBJ2-4, with D possibly TRBD2 on 5 matching bases. The CDR3 is 14 amino acids. Germline values: CDR1 MDHEN, CDR2 SYDVKM. V was cut by 3 bases and J by 3 bases, with 9 bases left in between. CDR3 nucleotides: TGTGCCAGCAGTTTGGGCGAGGGCAAAAACATTCAGTACTTC. This translates into CASSLGEGKNIQYF.

V gene TRBV2 combines with J gene TRBJ2-3; 9 nucleotides line up with TRBD2. CDR1 and CDR2 (germline): SNHLY, FYNNEI. V lost 7 bases to trimming and J lost 2 bases; unmatched junction nucleotides: 10. The CDR3 is made up of 16 amino acids. The CDR3 reads CASKTGRGGNTDTQYF. The CDR3 DNA reads as TGTGCCAGCAAGACGGGGCGGGGGGGCAACACAGATACGCAGTATTTT.

This clonotype has a handful of counts. This chain uses TRBV2 with TRBJ2-3; no clear D gene. V was trimmed by 1 base and J by 1 base, leaving 6 bases between them. The CDR3 is 14 residues long. The germline gives CDR1 SNHLY, CDR2 FYNNEI. As DNA, the CDR3 is TGTGCCAGCAGTGAAGGAGCAGGCACAGATACGCAGTATTTT. It encodes CASSEGAGTDTQYF.

Many counts were recorded for this clonotype. This chain connects TRBV6-4 to TRBJ2-3; no firm D call. The V end was cut by 1 base, the J end by 6 bases, with 14 bases between. The CDR3 length is 15 residues. Germline V CDR1 and CDR2: MRHNA, SNTAGT. This CDR3 reads CASSDWQSGRDTQYF. CDR3 bases: TGTGCCAGCAGTGACTGGCAGTCCGGCAGGGATACGCAGTATTTT.

This clonotype was seen more than once but under ten times. This chain connects TRBV20-1 to TRBJ2-1; 9 bases are a match to TRBD2. The J call is in doubt because the DNA end fits TRBJ2-7 better. Germline lookup yields CDR1 DFQATT and CDR2 SNEGSKA (reference sequence). The CDR3 is 14 residues long. This chain's CDR3 is CSASAGGQWDEQYF. DNA of the CDR3: TGCAGTGCTAGCGCGGGGGGGCAATGGGATGAGCAGTACTTC.

A remark on this clonotype: With a much larger clone just one base away, this may be a read error. This chain uses TRBV4-3 with TRBJ1-1; D is ambiguous. Germline values: CDR1 LGHNA, CDR2 YSLEER. Trimming shortened V by 0 bases and J by 1 base, and 9 bases separated the two germline ends. This CDR3 has 15 amino acids. This CDR3 reads CASSQDTGQNTEAFF. The CDR3 nucleotides read TGCGCCAGCAGCCAAGATACCGGGCAGAACACTGAAGCTTTCTTT.

This clonotype was counted a few times. J is TRBJ1-2 and V is TRBV6-6; 8 bases map to TRBD1. The germline V gene has CDR1 MNHNY and CDR2 SVGAGI (reference sequence). J was trimmed by 4 bases and V by 4 bases; bases with no gene match: 5. The CDR3 sequence is 14 residues long. In DNA form, the CDR3 reads TGTGCCAGCAGTTCGGGACAGGAGCTCTATGGCTACACCTTC. This sequence encodes CASSSGQELYGYTF.

This chain joins TRBV6-1 and TRBJ2-6; tentatively, D is TRBD2 (5 bases). The CDR3 runs to 18 residues. Germline CDR1 MNHNS, CDR2 SASEGT. Trimming pared 5 bases from V and 0 bases from J, leaving 17 bases between. CDR3 nucleotides: TGTGCCAGCAGTACAGTCGGCAGCGGTTCCTCTGGGGCCAACGTCCTGACTTTC. Amino acid sequence: CASSTVGSGSSGANVLTF.

The J gene is TRBJ1-5, the V gene TRBV28, with unresolved D. This CDR3 spans 14 amino acids. Trimming cost V 4 bases and J 9 bases, with 16 bases left between them. The germline gives CDR1 MDHEN, CDR2 SYDVKM. CDR3 DNA: TGTGCCAGCAGTTCGTCGAAGGCTCGGAGGCCCCAGCATTTT. Translation gives CASSSSKARRPQHF.

This clonotype was seen many times. This CDR3 is CASKPGQSTDTQYF. The CDR3 DNA reads TGTGCCAGCAAACCGGGACAGTCCACAGATACGCAGTATTTT. The rearrangement uses TRBV2 and TRBJ2-3; 7 nucleotides match TRBD1. V trimming: 7 bases; J trimming: 2 bases; junction bases outside the gene matches: 6. Per germline, CDR1 SNHLY and CDR2 FYNNEI. This CDR3 comprises 14 residues.